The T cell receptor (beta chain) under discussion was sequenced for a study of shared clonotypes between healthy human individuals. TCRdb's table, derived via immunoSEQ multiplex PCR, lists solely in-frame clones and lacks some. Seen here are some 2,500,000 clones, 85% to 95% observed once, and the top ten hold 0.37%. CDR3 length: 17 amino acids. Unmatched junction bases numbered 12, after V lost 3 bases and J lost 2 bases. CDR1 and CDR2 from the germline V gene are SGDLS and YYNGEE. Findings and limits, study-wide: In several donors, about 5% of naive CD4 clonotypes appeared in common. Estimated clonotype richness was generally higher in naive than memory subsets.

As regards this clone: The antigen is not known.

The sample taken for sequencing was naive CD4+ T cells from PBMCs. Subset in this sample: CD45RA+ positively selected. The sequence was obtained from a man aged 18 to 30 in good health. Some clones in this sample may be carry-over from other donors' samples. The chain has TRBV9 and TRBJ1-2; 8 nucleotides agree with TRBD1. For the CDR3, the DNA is TGTGCCAGCAGCGCACGTTCCCGGACAGGGTGGAACTATGGCTACACCTTC. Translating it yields CASSARSRTGWNYGYTF.